This T cell receptor beta chain derives from a study of blood T cell repertoires in COVID-19. Study-level background: COVID-19 samples collected from the United States, Italy and Spain covered acute and convalescent phases. Sources were T cells, B-cell-depleted T cells, or PBMCs; the material itself was cDNA or gDNA.

Trimming removed 4 bases from V and 0 bases from J; junction bases left unmatched: 9. CDR1 and CDR2 (germline): SGHTS, YDEGEE. CDR3 length: 17 amino acids. In the study's own analysis: Estimates of nucleated cell counts were drawn from the amplification of reference gene primers. Assay used: immunoSEQ multiplex PCR; TCRdb lists only in-frame clones, some missing. V and J calls and clone size are those listed in that table; D and trimming were worked out from the DNA. The sample lists 35,000 to 50,000 clones, around 90% seen once, with around 2.9% in the top ten. This chain connects TRBV5-8 to TRBJ1-4; 7 bases match TRBD1. This sequence originates from a man between 50 and 59 years old with active COVID-19. Sequencing was performed on peripheral blood. The CDR3 sequence is CASSLLGTVATNEKLFF. The CDR3 DNA sequence: TGTGCCAGCAGCCTACTGGGGACAGTAGCAACTAATGAAAAACTGTTTTTT. Combining the CDR3 with reference TRBV5-8 and TRBJ1-4 gives the whole variable domain EAGVTQSPTHLIKTRGQQATLRCSPISGHTSVYWYQQALGLGLQFLLWYDEGEERNRGNFPPRFSGRQFPNYSSELNVNALELEDSALYLCASSLLGTVATNEKLFFGSGTQLSVL.